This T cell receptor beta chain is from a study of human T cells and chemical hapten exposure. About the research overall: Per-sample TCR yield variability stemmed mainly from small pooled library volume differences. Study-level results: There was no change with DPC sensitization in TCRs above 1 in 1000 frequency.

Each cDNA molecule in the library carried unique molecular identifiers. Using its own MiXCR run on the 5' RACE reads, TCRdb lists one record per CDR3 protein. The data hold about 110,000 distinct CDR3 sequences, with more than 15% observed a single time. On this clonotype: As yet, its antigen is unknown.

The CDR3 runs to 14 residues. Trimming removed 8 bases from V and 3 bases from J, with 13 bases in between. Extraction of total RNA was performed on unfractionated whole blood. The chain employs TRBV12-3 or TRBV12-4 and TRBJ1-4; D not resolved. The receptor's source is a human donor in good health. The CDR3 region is CASDAGSANEKLFF. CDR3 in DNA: TGTGCCAGCGACGCGGGGTCGGCTAATGAAAAACTGTTTTTT.